This TCR beta chain was found in a study of blood T cell repertoires in COVID-19. Study-level information: The United States, Italy and Spain were the sources of the acute and convalescent COVID-19 samples.

V was shortened by 2 bases and J by 5 bases, with 12 bases between the two germline ends. CDR3 length: 14 residues. Germline CDR1 and CDR2: MNHEY and SVGEGT. This clone was observed a few times. TCRdb keeps only in-frame clones here, not all; method: immunoSEQ multiplex PCR. Altogether about 120,000 clones are present, about 78% being singletons, with the ten largest covering about 2.5%. What was sequenced was peripheral blood. The J gene is TRBJ1-1, the V gene TRBV6-2 or TRBV6-3; no clear D gene. The clonotype was recovered from a man in his sixties or seventies with acute or convalescent COVID-19. The CDR3 nucleotides read TGTGCCAGCAGTTACACTGGGCCCGGAACTGAAGCTTTCTTT. This translates into CASSYTGPGTEAFF.